Detailed here is one T cell receptor (beta chain). Its antigen is not identified. The CDR3 extends 3 residues past the end of the read, so its final part is completed from the germline J gene. Germline CDR1 reads MRHNA; CDR2 reads SNTAGT. The CDR3 runs 15 residues. V was pared by 2 bases and J by 5 bases, with 3 bases of the junction left unmatched. The data are from a study of T cells in women clearing cervical HPV infection. Study summary: Case blood was drawn a median 149 days after lesion detection. Whole-study results and caveats: Unknown T-cell numbers per sample may underlie the richness differences.

Measured with immunoSEQ multiplex PCR; TCRdb has only the in-frame clones, and not every one. In total, the table holds about 32,000 clones. This receptor was obtained from a woman between 18 and 75 years old with a cervical HPV16 infection that either progressed to CIN3+ or cleared (not recorded which). The chain couples TRBV6-4 to TRBJ2-2, with 9 bases identical to TRBD2. Sequencing was performed on blood buffy coat. The DNA read from the CDR3 is TGTGCCAGCAGTGACAATAGCGGGGGTACCGGGGAG. Translation: CASSDNSGGTGE. The entire CDR3 sequence reads CASSDNSGGTGELFF.